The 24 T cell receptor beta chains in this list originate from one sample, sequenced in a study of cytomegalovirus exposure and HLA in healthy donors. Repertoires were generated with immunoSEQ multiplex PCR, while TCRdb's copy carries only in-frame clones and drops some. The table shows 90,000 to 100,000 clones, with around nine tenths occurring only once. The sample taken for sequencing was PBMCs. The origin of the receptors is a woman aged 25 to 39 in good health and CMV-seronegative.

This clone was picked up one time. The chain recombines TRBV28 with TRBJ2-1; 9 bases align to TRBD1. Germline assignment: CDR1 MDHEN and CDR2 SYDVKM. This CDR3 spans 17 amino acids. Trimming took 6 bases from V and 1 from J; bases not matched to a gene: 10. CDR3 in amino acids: CASRPYGQGPSYNEQFF. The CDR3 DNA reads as TGTGCCAGCAGACCTTACGGACAGGGGCCATCCTACAATGAGCAGTTCTTC.

CDR3 nucleotide sequence: TGTGCCAGCAGCACGGGACTAGCGGGCCTTGGGGGAGAGCAGTTCTTC. Translation: CASSTGLAGLGGEQFF. The chain is built from TRBV5-8 and TRBJ2-1, with 12 bases identical to TRBD2. The germline CDR1 and CDR2 sequences are SGHTS and YDEGEE. Trimming at V came to 4 bases and at J to 10 bases, leaving 12 bases not matched to a gene. The CDR3 extends over 16 amino acids.

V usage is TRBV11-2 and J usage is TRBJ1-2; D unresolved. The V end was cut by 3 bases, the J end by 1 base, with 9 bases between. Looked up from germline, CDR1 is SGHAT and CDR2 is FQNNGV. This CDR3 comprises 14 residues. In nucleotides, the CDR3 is TGTGCCAGCAGCTTCTCCCGGGATAACTATGGCTACACCTTC. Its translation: CASSFSRDNYGYTF.

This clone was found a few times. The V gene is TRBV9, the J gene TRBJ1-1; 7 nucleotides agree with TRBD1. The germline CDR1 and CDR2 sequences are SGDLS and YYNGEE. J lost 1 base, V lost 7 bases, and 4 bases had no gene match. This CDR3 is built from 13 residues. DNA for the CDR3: TGTGCCAGCTCCCGGGACAGGAACACTGAAGCTTTCTTT. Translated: CASSRDRNTEAFF.

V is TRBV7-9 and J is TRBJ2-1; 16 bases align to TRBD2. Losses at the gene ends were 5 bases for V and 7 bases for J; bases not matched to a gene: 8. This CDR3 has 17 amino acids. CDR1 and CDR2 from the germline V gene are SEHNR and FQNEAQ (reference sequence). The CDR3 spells CASSPRGLAGGPNEQFF. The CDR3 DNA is TGTGCCAGCAGCCCGAGGGGACTAGCGGGAGGGCCAAATGAGCAGTTCTTC.

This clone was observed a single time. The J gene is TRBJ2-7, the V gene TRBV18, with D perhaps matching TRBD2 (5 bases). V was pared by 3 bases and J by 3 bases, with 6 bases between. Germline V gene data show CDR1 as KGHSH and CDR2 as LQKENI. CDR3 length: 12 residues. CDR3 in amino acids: CASSPGNYEQYF. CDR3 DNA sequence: TGTGCCAGCTCACCCGGGAACTACGAGCAGTACTTC.

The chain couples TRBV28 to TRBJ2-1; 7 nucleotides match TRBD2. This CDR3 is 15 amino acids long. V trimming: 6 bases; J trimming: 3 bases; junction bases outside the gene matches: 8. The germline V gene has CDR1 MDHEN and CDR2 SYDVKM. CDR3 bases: TGTGCCAGCAGCTTAAGCGGGGTCCTCTACAATGAGCAGTTCTTC. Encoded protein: CASSLSGVLYNEQFF.

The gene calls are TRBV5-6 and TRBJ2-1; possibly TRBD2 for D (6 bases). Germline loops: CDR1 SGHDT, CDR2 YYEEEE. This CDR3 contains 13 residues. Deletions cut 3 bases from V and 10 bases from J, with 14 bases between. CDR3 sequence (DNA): TGTGCCAGCAGCTCCGGGACTCCCGGGGAGCAGTTCTTC. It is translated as CASSSGTPGEQFF.

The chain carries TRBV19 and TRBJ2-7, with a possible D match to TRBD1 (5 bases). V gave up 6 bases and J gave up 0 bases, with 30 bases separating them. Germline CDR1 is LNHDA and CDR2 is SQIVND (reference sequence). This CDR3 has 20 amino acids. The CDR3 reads CASRYAVRQILQRSSYEQYF. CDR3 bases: TGTGCCAGTAGGTATGCGGTGCGACAGATTCTTCAAAGGAGCTCCTACGAGCAGTACTTC.

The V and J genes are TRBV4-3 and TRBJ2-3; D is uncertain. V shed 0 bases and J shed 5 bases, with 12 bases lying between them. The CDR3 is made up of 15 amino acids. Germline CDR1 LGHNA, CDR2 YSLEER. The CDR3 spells CASSQDMRQLDTQYF. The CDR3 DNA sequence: TGCGCCAGCAGCCAAGATATGAGGCAGCTAGATACGCAGTATTTT.

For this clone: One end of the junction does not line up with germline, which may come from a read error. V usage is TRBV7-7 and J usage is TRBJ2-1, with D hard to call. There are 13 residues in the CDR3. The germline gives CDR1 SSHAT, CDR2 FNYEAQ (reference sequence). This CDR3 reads CASSLAYNNEQFF. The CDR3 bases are TGTGCTAGCAGCTTAGCCTATAACAATGAGCAGTTCTTC.

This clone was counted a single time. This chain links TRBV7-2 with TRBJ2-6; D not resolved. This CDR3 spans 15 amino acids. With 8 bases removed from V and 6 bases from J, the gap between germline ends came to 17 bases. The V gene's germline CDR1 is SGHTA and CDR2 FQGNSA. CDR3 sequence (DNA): TGTGCCAGCCCCTTATTCGAAGGAGTGGCCAACGTCCTGACTTTC. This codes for CASPLFEGVANVLTF. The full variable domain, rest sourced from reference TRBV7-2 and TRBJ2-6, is GAGVSQSPSNKVTEKGKDVELRCDPISGHTALYWYRQSLGQGLEFLIYFQGNSAPDKSGLPSDRFSAERTGGSVSTLTIQRTQQEDSAVYLCASPLFEGVANVLTFGAGSRLTVL.

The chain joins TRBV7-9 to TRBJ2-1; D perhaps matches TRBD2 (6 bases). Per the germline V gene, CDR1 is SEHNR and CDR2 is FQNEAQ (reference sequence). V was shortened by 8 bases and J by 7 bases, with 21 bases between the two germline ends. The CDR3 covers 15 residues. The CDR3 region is CASVAAGRWLNEQFF. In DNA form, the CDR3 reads TGTGCCAGCGTGGCGGCGGGACGATGGTTGAATGAGCAGTTCTTC. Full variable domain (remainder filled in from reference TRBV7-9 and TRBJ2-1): DTGVSQNPRHKITKRGQNVTFRCDPISEHNRLYWYRQTLGQGPEFLTYFQNEAQLEKSRLLSDRFSAERPKGSFSTLEIQRTEQGDSAMYLCASVAAGRWLNEQFFGPGTRLTVL.

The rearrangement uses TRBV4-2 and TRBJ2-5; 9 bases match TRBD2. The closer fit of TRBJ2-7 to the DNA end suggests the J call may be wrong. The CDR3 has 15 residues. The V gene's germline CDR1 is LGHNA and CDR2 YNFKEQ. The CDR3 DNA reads TGTGCCAGCAGCCAAGATAGCGGGGGAGTCTACGAGCAGTACTTC. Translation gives CASSQDSGGVYEQYF.

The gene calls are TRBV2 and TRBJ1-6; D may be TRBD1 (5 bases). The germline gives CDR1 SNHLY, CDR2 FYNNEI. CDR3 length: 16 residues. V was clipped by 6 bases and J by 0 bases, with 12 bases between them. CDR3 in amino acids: CASRGGFSSYNSPLHF. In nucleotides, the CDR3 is TGTGCCAGCAGGGGGGGGTTTAGCTCCTATAATTCACCCCTCCACTTT. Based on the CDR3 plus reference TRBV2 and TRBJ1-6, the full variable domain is EPEVTQTPSHQVTQMGQEVILRCVPISNHLYFYWYRQILGQKVEFLVSFYNNEISEKSEIFDDQFSVERPDGSNFTLKIRSTKLEDSAMYFCASRGGFSSYNSPLHFGNGTRLTVT.

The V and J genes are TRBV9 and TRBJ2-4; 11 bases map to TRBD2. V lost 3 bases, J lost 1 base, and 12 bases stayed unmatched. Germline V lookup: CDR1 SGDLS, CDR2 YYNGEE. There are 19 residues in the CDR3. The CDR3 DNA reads TGTGCCAGCAGCGCCGATAGCGGGAGGGCCCGCCTGGCCAAAAACATTCAGTACTTC. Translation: CASSADSGRARLAKNIQYF. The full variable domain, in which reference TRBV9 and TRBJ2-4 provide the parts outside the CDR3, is DSGVTQTPKHLITATGQRVTLRCSPRSGDLSVYWYQQSLDQGLQFLIQYYNGEERAKGNILERFSAQQFPDLHSELNLSSLELGDSALYFCASSADSGRARLAKNIQYFGAGTRLSVL.

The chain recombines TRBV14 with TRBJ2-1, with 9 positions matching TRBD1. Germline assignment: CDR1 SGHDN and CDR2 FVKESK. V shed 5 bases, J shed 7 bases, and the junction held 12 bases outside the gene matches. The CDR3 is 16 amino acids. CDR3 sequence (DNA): TGTGCCAGCAGCGAACAGGGGGCGCGTCAGGGGAATGAGCAGTTCTTC. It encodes CASSEQGARQGNEQFF.

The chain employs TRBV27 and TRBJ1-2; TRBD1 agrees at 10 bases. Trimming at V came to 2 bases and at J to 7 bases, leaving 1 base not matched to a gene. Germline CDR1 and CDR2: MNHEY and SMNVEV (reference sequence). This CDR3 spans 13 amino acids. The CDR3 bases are TGTGCCAGCAGTTTAAGGGACAGGGGTGGCTACACCTTC. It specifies CASSLRDRGGYTF.

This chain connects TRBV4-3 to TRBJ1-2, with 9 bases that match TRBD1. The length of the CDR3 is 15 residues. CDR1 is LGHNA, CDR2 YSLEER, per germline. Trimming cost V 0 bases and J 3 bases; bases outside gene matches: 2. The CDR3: CASSQDTGGYYGYTF. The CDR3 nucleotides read TGCGCCAGCAGCCAAGACACAGGGGGCTACTATGGCTACACCTTC.

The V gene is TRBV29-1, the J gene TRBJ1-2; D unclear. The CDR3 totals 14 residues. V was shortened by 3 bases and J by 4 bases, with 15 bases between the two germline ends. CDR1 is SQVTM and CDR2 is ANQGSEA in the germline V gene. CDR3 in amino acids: CSVDDSNPLYGYTF. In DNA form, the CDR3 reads TGCAGCGTTGATGATTCTAACCCCCTCTATGGCTACACCTTC.

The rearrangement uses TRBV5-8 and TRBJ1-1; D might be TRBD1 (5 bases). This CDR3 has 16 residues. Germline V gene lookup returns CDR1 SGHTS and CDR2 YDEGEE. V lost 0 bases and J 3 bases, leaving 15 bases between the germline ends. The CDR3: CASSLALGTFDTEAFF. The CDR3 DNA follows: TGTGCCAGCAGCTTGGCCTTGGGGACTTTCGACACTGAAGCTTTCTTT.

CDR3: CASSPSQGPNQPQHF. The CDR3 nucleotides read TGTGCCAGTAGTCCCTCACAGGGCCCGAATCAGCCCCAGCATTTT. This chain joins TRBV19 and TRBJ1-5; possible D gene TRBD1, 6 bases. CDR1 and CDR2 from the germline V gene are LNHDA and SQIVND (reference sequence). This CDR3 has 15 amino acids. The germline V and J ends were trimmed by 5 bases and 4 bases, with 15 bases remaining between them.

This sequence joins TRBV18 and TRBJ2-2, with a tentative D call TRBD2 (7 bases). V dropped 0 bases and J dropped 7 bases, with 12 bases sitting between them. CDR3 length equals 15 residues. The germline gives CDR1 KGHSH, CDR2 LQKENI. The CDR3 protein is CASSPPGGGGGELFF. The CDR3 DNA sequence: TGTGCCAGCTCACCACCAGGCGGGGGCGGCGGGGAGCTGTTTTTT. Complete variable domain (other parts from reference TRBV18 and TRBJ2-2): NAGVMQNPRHLVRRRGQEARLRCSPMKGHSHVYWYRQLPEEGLKFMVYLQKENIIDESGMPKERFSAEFPKEGPSILRIQQVVRGDSAAYFCASSPPGGGGGELFFGEGSRLTVL.

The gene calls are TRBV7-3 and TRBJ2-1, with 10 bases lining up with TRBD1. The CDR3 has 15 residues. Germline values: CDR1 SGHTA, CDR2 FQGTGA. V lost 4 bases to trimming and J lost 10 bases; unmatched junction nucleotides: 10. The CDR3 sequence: CASSSNRDRGGEQFF. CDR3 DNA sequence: TGTGCCAGCAGCTCGAACCGGGACAGGGGTGGCGAGCAGTTCTTC.